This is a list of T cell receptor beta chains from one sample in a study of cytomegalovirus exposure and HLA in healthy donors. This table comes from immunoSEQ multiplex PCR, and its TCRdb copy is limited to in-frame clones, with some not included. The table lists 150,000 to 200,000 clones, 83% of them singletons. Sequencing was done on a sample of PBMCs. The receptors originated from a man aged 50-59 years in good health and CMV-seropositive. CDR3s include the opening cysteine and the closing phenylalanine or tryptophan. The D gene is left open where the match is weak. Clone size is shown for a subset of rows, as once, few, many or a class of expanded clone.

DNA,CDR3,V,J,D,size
TGTGCCAGTAGTATATGGATCGGGTCCTTGAACACTGAAGCTTTCTTT,CASSIWIGSLNTEAFF,TRBV19,TRBJ1-1,NA,NA
TGTGCCAGCAGCCTGGGACTAAAAGAGACCCAGTACTTC,CASSLGLKETQYF,TRBV7-8,TRBJ2-5,TRBD2,NA
TGTGCCAGCAGCCGTATTGGAGCGGCGAACACTGAAGCTTTCTTT,CASSRIGAANTEAFF,TRBV7-2,TRBJ1-1,NA,NA
TGTGCCAGCAGTCAGGGGGGACAGACCTCCTACGAGCAGTACTTC,CASSQGGQTSYEQYF,TRBV28,TRBJ2-7,NA,NA
TGTGCCAGCAGTGACGGACAGGGGGCCCAAAATTCCTACGAGCAGTACTTC,CASSDGQGAQNSYEQYF,TRBV2,TRBJ2-7,TRBD1,NA
TGTGCCAGCAGTGGGGCCCGGGGGAATTCACCCCTCCACTTT,CASSGARGNSPLHF,TRBV27,TRBJ1-6,NA,NA
TGTGCCAGCAGTTTCATGCAGGCGACAGTAGGCAATCAGCCCCAGCATTTT,CASSFMQATVGNQPQHF,TRBV28,TRBJ1-5,NA,once
TGTGCCAGCAGCTCATCGACAGGGAGTCAGCCCCAGCATTTT,CASSSSTGSQPQHF,TRBV7-9,TRBJ1-5,TRBD1,NA
TGTGCCAGCAGCTTAAGCGGGGGGGCCTACGAGCAGTACTTC,CASSLSGGAYEQYF,TRBV7-3,TRBJ2-7,TRBD2,NA
TGTGCCAGCAGCCAAGTAAGCGGGGGGGCCATGTACAATGAGCAGTTCTTC,CASSQVSGGAMYNEQFF,TRBV4-2,TRBJ2-1,TRBD2,NA
TGTGCCAGCAGGCCCGACAGGGTGCGTTCACCCCTCCACTTT,CASRPDRVRSPLHF,TRBV7-9,TRBJ1-6,TRBD1,few
TGTGCCAGCAGGCAACAGGGCTTAAGCACAGATACGCAGTATTTT,CASRQQGLSTDTQYF,TRBV28,TRBJ2-3,NA,NA
TGTGCCAGCAGTTTAAATCGGTACGCGGGAGCGTATGAGACCCAGTACTTC,CASSLNRYAGAYETQYF,TRBV27,TRBJ2-5,TRBD2,NA
TGTGCCAGCAGTGACCCAAGCGGGGGGGCTTCGAATGAGCAGTTCTTC,CASSDPSGGASNEQFF,TRBV6-4,TRBJ2-1,TRBD2,NA
TGTGCCAGCAGCTTAGTGAGGACAGGGGGAGACGAGCAGTACTTC,CASSLVRTGGDEQYF,TRBV7-9,TRBJ2-7,TRBD1,NA
TGTGCCACCAGCAGAGGAAAGACAGAAAAACTGTTTTTT,CATSRGKTEKLFF,TRBV15,TRBJ1-4,NA,NA
TGTGCCAGCTCACCAACTAGCGGGGGAGGAGAGACCCAGTACTTC,CASSPTSGGGETQYF,TRBV18,TRBJ2-5,TRBD2,NA
TGTGCCAGCAGCGTAGGTCCCAGGAGGGCGGGAGCGGTCCCCACAGATACGCAGTATTTT,CASSVGPRRAGAVPTDTQYF,TRBV9,TRBJ2-3,TRBD2,NA
TGCGCCAGCAGCTTGGCGACAGGGGGCGATTTCTATGGCTACACCTTC,CASSLATGGDFYGYTF,TRBV5-1,TRBJ1-2,TRBD1,NA
TGTGCCAGCAGCTTAGGTATGGAGACCTACGAGCAGTACTTC,CASSLGMETYEQYF,TRBV7-9,TRBJ2-7,NA,NA
TGCAGCGTTGAAGCCGGGTCCCTATTACAAGAGACCCAGTACTTC,CSVEAGSLLQETQYF,TRBV29-1,TRBJ2-5,NA,NA
TGTGCCAGCAGCCGAACGACAGGGATGGGCCACGAGCAGTACTTC,CASSRTTGMGHEQYF,TRBV28,TRBJ2-7,TRBD1,NA
TGTGCCAGTCGTTCCGCTGGAAACACCATATATTTT,CASRSAGNTIYF,TRBV5-6,TRBJ1-3,NA,few
TGTGCCAGCAGCTTTATCTCTGGGCCCACAGATACGCAGTATTTT,CASSFISGPTDTQYF,TRBV11-3,TRBJ2-3,NA,NA
TGTGCCAGCTCACCGATACTAGGCGATGAGCAGTTCTTC,CASSPILGDEQFF,TRBV18,TRBJ2-1,NA,NA
TGTGCCAGCAGCTTCGGGTTAGCTAGCGGGGCCTCAGATACGCAGTATTTT,CASSFGLASGASDTQYF,TRBV7-9,TRBJ2-3,TRBD2,NA
TGTGCCAGCAGTGGTGGGACTAGCGGATACAATGAGCAGTTCTTC,CASSGGTSGYNEQFF,TRBV2,TRBJ2-1,TRBD2,NA
TGCGCCAGCAGTGAGTCGACGACAGCGGGAGCCCCCGGGACCCAGTACTTC,CASSESTTAGAPGTQYF,TRBV10-2,TRBJ2-5,TRBD2,NA
TGTGCCTGGAGTCAGGAGGCGCCCTATTCACCCCTCCACTTT,CAWSQEAPYSPLHF,TRBV30,TRBJ1-6,NA,NA
TGTGCCAGCAGCTTAGGGGGACAGACATCGGAGACCCAGTACTTC,CASSLGGQTSETQYF,TRBV7-9,TRBJ2-5,TRBD1,NA
TGTGCCAGCAGTGAAATAAGGAGTGGGGGCTTTTTGTTTTTT,CASSEIRSGGFLFF,TRBV2,TRBJ1-4,NA,NA
TGTGCCAGCAGCCCGGGGGGGGGATCGGTCAAAAACATTCAGTACTTC,CASSPGGGSVKNIQYF,TRBV7-9,TRBJ2-4,TRBD2,NA
TGTGCCAGCAGCTTAAGTCGGACAGGGGCGACCGGCTACACCTTC,CASSLSRTGATGYTF,TRBV7-9,TRBJ1-2,TRBD1,NA
TGTGCCTGGAGTTCGGGGGCGGGAGGTGAAAAACTGTTTTTT,CAWSSGAGGEKLFF,TRBV30,TRBJ1-4,NA,NA
TGTGCCAGCAGCCGGGGACAGGGGACCACAGATACGCAGTATTTT,CASSRGQGTTDTQYF,TRBV9,TRBJ2-3,TRBD1,NA
TGTGCCAGCAGCGTCACCTCGACTAGCGGCCAGAGCTCCTACAATGAGCAGTTCTTC,CASSVTSTSGQSSYNEQFF,TRBV9,TRBJ2-1,TRBD2,NA
TGTGCCAGTAGTAACGGGGGTGCTTGGTATGGCTACACCTTC,CASSNGGAWYGYTF,TRBV19,TRBJ1-2,NA,NA
TGTGCCAGCAGTGAGTCGAGGTTAGATACGCAGTATTTT,CASSESRLDTQYF,TRBV6-1,TRBJ2-3,NA,NA
TGTGCCAGCAGCTCTATGAATCAGCCCCAGCATTTT,CASSSMNQPQHF,TRBV5-6,TRBJ1-5,NA,NA
TGCGCCAGCAGCTTGAGGACAGGGGCTTCCTACAATGAGCAGTTCTTC,CASSLRTGASYNEQFF,TRBV5-1,TRBJ2-1,TRBD1,few
TGTGCCAGTAGTGAGGTATACGGCTACACCTTC,CASSEVYGYTF,TRBV19,TRBJ1-2,NA,NA
TGCAGCGCCCATTCAGGGGGCTACGAGCAGTACTTC,CSAHSGGYEQYF,TRBV29-1,TRBJ2-7,TRBD1,NA
TGCGCCAGCAGGGACACAGGGCCGAGGATGGAAAAACTGTTTTTT,CASRDTGPRMEKLFF,TRBV5-1,TRBJ1-4,NA,NA
TGTGCCAGCAGCCTACAGGGACTAGCGGCCGGGGAGCTGTTTTTT,CASSLQGLAAGELFF,TRBV13,TRBJ2-2,TRBD2,NA
TGTGCCAGCTCACCACCAACCAAAGTGACAGGAATCGAGCAGTTCTTC,CASSPPTKVTGIEQFF,TRBV18,TRBJ2-1,NA,once
TGTGCCAGTAGTACGGACAGCTATAATTCACCCCTCCACTTT,CASSTDSYNSPLHF,TRBV19,TRBJ1-6,NA,NA
TGCGCCAGCAGCCATATACCGGGACAGGGGGCCGGGGAGCTGTTTTTT,CASSHIPGQGAGELFF,TRBV4-1,TRBJ2-2,TRBD1,NA
TGTGCCAGCAGCCAATCCGGGACACAGGCCTATGGCTACACCTTC,CASSQSGTQAYGYTF,TRBV27,TRBJ1-2,NA,NA
TGCGCCACCAAACCGGGACAGGGGACCTACGAGCAGTACTTC,CATKPGQGTYEQYF,TRBV5-1,TRBJ2-7,TRBD1,NA